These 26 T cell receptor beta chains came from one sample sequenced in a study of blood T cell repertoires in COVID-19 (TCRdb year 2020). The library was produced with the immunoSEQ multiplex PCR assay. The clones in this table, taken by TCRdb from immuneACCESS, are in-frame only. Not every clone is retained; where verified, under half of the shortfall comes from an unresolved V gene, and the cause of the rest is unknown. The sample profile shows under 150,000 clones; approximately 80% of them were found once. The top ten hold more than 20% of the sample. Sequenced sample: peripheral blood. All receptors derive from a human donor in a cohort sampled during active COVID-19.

The DNA of the CDR3 is TGTGCCAGCAGGAATTTACAGGGGAGTTCACCCCTCCACTTT. Translating gives CASRNLQGSSPLHF. V gene TRBV27 combines with J gene TRBJ1-6, with 7 nucleotides matching TRBD1. Trimming at V came to 6 bases and at J to 9 bases, leaving 8 bases not matched to a gene. The CDR3 is made up of 14 amino acids. From germline, CDR1 is MNHEY and CDR2 SMNVEV (reference sequence).

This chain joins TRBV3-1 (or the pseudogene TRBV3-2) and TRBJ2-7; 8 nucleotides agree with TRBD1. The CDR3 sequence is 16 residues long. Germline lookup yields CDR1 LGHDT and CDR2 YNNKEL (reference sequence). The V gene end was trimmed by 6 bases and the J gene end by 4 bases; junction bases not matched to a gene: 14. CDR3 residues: CASSLSDREQFYEQYF. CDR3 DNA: TGTGCCAGCAGTCTATCGGACAGGGAGCAGTTTTACGAGCAGTACTTC.

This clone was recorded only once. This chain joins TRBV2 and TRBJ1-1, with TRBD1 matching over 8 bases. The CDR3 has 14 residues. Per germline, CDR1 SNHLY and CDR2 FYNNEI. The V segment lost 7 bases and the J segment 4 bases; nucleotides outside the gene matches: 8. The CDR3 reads CASMPMDRATEAFF. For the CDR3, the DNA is TGTGCCAGCATGCCCATGGACAGGGCCACTGAAGCTTTCTTT.

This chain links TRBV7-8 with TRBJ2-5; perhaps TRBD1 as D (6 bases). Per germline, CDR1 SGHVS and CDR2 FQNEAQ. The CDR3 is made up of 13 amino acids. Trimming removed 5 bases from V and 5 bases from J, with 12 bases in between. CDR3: CASSPDRQETQYF. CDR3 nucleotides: TGTGCCAGCAGCCCCGACAGGCAGGAGACCCAGTACTTC.

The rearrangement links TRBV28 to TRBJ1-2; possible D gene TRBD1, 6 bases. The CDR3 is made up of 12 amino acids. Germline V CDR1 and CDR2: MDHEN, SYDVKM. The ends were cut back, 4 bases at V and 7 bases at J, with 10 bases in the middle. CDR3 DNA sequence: TGTGCCAGCAGTTACCAGGGGTTTGGCTACACCTTC. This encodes CASSYQGFGYTF.

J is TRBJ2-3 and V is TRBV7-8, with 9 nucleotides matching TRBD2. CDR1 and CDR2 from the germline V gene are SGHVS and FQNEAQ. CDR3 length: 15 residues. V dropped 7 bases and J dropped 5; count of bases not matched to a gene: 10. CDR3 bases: TGTGCCAGCACCCTACAGCGGGGGGCCCGAGATACGCAGTATTTT. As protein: CASTLQRGARDTQYF.

CDR3 in amino acids: CASSLGIGLYNEQFF. CDR3 DNA sequence: TGTGCCAGCAGCTTAGGAATTGGACTTTACAATGAGCAGTTCTTC. The genes are TRBV11-2 and TRBJ2-1; D is possibly TRBD2 (5 bases). Germline-derived CDR1 and CDR2 are SGHAT and FQNNGV. CDR3 length: 15 amino acids. V was trimmed by 1 base and J by 4 bases, leaving 11 bases between them.

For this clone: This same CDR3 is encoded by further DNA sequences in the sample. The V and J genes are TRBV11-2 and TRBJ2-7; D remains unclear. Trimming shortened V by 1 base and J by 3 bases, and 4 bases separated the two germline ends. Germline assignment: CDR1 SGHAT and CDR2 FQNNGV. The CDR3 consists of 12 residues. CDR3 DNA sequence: TGTGCCAGCAGCTTAGCCAGCTACGAGCAGTACTTC. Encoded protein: CASSLASYEQYF.

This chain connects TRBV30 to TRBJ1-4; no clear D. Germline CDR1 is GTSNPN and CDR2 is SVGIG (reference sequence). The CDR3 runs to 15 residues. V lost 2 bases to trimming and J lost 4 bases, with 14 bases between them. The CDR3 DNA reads TGTGCCTGGAGTAAAAAGGCGGCGGGTAATGAAAAACTGTTTTTT. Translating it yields CAWSKKAAGNEKLFF.

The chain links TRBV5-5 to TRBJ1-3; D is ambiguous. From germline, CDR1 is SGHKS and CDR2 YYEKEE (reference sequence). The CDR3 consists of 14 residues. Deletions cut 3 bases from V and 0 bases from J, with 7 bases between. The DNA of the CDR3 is TGTGCCAGCAGCTCGGGGAGCTCTGGAAACACCATATATTTT. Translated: CASSSGSSGNTIYF. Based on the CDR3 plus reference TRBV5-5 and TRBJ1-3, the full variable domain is DAGVTQSPTHLIKTRGQQVTLRCSPISGHKSVSWYQQVLGQGPQFIFQYYEKEERGRGNFPDRFSARQFPNYSSELNVNALLLGDSALYLCASSSGSSGNTIYFGEGSWLTVV.

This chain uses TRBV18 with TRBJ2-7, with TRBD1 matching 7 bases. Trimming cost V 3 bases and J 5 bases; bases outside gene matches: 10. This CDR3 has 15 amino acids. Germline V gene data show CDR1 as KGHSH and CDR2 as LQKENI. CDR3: CASSPNHRGMDEQYF. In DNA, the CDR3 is TGTGCCAGCTCACCTAATCACAGGGGAATGGACGAGCAGTACTTC.

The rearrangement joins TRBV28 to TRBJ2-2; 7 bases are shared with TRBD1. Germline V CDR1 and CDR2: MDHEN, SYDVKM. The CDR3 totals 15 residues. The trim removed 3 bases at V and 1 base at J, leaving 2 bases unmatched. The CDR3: CASSFRTGNTGELFF. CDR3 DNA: TGTGCCAGCAGTTTTCGGACAGGGAACACCGGGGAGCTGTTTTTT. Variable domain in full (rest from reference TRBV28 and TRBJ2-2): DVKVTQSSRYLVKRTGEKVFLECVQDMDHENMFWYRQDPGLGLRLIYFSYDVKMKEKGDIPEGYSVSREKKERFSLILESASTNQTSMYLCASSFRTGNTGELFFGEGSRLTVL.

The CDR3, as DNA: TGTGCCAGTAGTACCTCGGGGGACAGGGATGAAAAACTGTTTTTT. This encodes CASSTSGDRDEKLFF. The chain joins TRBV19 to TRBJ1-4, with 9 bases identical to TRBD1. Germline loops: CDR1 LNHDA, CDR2 SQIVND (reference sequence). V was clipped by 4 bases and J by 6 bases; unmatched bases: 6. This CDR3 comprises 15 residues.

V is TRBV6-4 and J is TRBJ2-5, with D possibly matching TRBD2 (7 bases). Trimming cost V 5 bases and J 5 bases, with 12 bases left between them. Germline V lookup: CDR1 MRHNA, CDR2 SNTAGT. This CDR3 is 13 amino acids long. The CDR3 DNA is TGTGCCAGCAGTCCGGGGGGCAAGGAGACCCAGTACTTC. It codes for CASSPGGKETQYF.

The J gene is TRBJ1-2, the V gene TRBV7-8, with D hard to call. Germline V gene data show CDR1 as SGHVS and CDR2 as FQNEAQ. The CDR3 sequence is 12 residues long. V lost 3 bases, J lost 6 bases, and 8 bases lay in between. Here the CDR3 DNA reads TGTGCCAGCAGCTTCAACGGGGATGGCTACACCTTC. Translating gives CASSFNGDGYTF.

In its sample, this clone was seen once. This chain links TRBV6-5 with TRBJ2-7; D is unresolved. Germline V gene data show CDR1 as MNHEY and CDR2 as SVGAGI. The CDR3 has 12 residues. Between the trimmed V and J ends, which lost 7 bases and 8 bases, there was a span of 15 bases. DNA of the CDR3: TGTGCCAGCAAGGAGAATCTGGAGCAGCAGTACTTC. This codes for CASKENLEQQYF.

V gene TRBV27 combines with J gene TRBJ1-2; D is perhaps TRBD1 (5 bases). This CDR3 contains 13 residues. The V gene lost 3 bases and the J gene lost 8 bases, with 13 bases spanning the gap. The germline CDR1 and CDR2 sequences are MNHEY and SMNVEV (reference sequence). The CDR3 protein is CASSLSGWRGYTF. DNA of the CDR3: TGTGCCAGCAGTTTGTCAGGGTGGCGCGGCTACACCTTC.

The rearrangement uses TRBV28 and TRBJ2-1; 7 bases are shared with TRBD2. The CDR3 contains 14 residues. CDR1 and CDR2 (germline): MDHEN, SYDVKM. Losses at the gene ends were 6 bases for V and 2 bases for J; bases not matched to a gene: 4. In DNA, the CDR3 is TGTGCCAGCAGAAAGCGGGACCCCTACAATGAGCAGTTCTTC. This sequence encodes CASRKRDPYNEQFF. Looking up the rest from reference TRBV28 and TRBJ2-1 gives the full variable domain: DVKVTQSSRYLVKRTGEKVFLECVQDMDHENMFWYRQDPGLGLRLIYFSYDVKMKEKGDIPEGYSVSREKKERFSLILESASTNQTSMYLCASRKRDPYNEQFFGPGTRLTVL.

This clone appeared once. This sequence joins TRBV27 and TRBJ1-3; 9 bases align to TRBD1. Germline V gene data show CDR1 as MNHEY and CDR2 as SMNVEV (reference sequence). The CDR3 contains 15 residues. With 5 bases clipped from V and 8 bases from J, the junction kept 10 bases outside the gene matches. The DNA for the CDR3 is TGTGCCAGCAGTCCGCAAGGGACAGGGAGGGACACCATATATTTT. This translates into CASSPQGTGRDTIYF.

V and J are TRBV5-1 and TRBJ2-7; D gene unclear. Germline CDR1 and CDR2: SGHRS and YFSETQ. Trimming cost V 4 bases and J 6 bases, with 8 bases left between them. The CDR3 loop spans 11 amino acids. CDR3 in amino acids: CASSAGVEQYF. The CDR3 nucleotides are TGCGCCAGCAGCGCCGGTGTCGAGCAGTACTTC.

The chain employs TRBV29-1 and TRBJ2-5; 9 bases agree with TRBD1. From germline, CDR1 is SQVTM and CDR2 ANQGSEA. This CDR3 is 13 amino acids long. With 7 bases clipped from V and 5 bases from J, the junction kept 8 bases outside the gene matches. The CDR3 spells CSGRQGGRETQYF. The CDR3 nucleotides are TGCAGCGGCCGACAGGGGGGCCGGGAGACCCAGTACTTC.

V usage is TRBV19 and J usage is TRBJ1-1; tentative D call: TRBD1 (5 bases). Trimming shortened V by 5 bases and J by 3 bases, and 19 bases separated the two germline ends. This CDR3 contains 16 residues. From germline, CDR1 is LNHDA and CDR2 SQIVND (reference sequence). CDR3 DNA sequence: TGTGCCAGTAGTCCGGGACTCTGGGGAGGTGACACTGAAGCTTTCTTT. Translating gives CASSPGLWGGDTEAFF.

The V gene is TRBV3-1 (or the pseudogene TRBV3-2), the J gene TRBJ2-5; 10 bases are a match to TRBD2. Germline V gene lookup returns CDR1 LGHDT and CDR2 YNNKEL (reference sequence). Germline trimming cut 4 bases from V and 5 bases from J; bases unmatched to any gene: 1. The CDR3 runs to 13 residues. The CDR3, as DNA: TGTGCCAGCAGCCTACTAGCGGGGGAGACCCAGTACTTC. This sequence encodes CASSLLAGETQYF.

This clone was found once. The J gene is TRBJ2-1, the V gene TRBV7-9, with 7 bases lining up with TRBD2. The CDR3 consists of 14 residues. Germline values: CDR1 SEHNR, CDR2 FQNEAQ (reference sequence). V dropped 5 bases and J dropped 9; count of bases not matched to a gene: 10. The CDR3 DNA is TGTGCCAGCAGCGGAGCTGGGACTATTCGTGAGCAGTTCTTC. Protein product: CASSGAGTIREQFF. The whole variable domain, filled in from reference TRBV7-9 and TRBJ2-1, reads DTGVSQNPRHKITKRGQNVTFRCDPISEHNRLYWYRQTLGQGPEFLTYFQNEAQLEKSRLLSDRFSAERPKGSFSTLEIQRTEQGDSAMYLCASSGAGTIREQFFGPGTRLTVL.

The chain's CDR3 is CASSLGVKATDTQYF. CDR3 nucleotide sequence: TGTGCCAGCAGCCTGGGTGTTAAAGCGACAGATACGCAGTATTTT. The V and J genes are TRBV5-6 and TRBJ2-3; no clear D. CDR1 is SGHDT, CDR2 YYEEEE, per germline. The CDR3 consists of 15 residues. Trimming took off 4 bases at V and 3 bases at J, with 15 bases between the two ends.

CDR3 coding DNA: TGTGCCTGGACCCCTCTGAACACTGAAGCTTTCTTT. Translated, it gives CAWTPLNTEAFF. The V call is TRBV30, the J call TRBJ1-1; D is unclear. This CDR3 region has 12 residues. Germline CDR1 reads GTSNPN; CDR2 reads SVGIG (reference sequence). V lost 4 bases and J 0 bases, leaving 6 bases between the germline ends.